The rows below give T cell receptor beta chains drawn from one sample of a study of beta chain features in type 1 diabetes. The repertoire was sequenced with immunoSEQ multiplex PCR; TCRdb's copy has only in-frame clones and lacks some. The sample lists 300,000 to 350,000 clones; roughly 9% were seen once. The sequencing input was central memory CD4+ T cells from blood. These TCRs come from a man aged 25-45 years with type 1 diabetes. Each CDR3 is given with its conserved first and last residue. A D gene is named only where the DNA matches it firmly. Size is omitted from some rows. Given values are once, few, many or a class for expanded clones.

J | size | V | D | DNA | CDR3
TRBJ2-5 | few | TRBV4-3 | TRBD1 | TGCGCCAGCAGCCCAACAGGGGTGGGAGAGACCCAGTACTTC | CASSPTGVGETQYF
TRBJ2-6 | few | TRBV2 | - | TGTGCCAGCAGTGAGTGGGGTGCTGGGGCCAACGTCCTGACTTTC | CASSEWGAGANVLTF
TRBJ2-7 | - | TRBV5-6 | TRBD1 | TGTGCCAGCAGCCCCAGGACAGGGTACGAGCAGTACTTC | CASSPRTGYEQYF
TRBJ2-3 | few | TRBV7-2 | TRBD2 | TGTGCCAGCAGCCAGGGACTAGCGGACACAGATACGCAGTATTTT | CASSQGLADTDTQYF
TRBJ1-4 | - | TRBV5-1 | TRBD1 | TGCGCCAGCAGCTCAGGGGGCTCCAATGAAAAACTGTTTTTT | CASSSGGSNEKLFF
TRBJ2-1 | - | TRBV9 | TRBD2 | TGTGCCAGCGGGGTAGCGGGGGAGTCCTACAATGAGCAGTTCTTC | CASGVAGESYNEQFF
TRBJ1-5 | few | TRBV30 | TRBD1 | TGTGCCTGGAGAACCACAGGGGCCAGCAATCAGCCCCAGCATTTT | CAWRTTGASNQPQHF
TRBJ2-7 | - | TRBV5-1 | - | TGCGCCAGCAGACCGCTAGAAACAGGTTCGTACGAGCAGTACTTC | CASRPLETGSYEQYF
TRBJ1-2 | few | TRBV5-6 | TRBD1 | TGTGCCAGCAGCCGCGACAGGGTACTATATGGCTACACCTTC | CASSRDRVLYGYTF
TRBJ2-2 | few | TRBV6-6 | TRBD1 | TGTGCCAGCAGCGATCGACAGGGGTCGAACACCGGGGAGCTGTTTTTT | CASSDRQGSNTGELFF
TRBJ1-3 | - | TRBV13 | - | TGTGCCAGCAGCTTTAGCCGGGCCCCCGGGCAGGTGTCTGGAAACACCATATATTTT | CASSFSRAPGQVSGNTIYF
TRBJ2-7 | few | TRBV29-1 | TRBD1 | TGCAGCATATCCGGGACAGCGTACGAGCAGTACTTC | CSISGTAYEQYF
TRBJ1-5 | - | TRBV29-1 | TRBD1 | TGCAGCGTACGAGGGACAGGGGATCAGCCCCAGCATTTT | CSVRGTGDQPQHF
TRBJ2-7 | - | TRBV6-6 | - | TGTGCCAGCCTTGGGTTGGGGGAAAGCCAGTACTTC | CASLGLGESQYF
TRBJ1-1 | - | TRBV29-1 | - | TGCAGCGCCCGGACAGACATGAACACTGAAGCTTTCTTT | CSARTDMNTEAFF
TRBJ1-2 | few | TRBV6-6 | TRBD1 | TGTGCCAGCAGTAAGACAGGGACTGGCTACACCTTC | CASSKTGTGYTF